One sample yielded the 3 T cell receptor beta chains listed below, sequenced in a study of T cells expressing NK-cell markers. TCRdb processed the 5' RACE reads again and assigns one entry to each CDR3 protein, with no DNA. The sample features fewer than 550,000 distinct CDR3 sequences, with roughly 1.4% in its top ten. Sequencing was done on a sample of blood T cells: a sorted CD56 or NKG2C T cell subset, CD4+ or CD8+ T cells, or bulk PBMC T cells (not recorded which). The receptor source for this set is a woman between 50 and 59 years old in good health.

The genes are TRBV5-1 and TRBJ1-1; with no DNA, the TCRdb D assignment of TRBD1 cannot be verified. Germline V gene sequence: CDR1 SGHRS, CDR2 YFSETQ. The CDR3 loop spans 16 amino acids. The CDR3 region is CASSLGGHRVNPEAFF.

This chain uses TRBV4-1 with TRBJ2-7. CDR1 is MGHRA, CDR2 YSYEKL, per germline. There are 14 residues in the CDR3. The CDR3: CASSQVVGNYEQYF.

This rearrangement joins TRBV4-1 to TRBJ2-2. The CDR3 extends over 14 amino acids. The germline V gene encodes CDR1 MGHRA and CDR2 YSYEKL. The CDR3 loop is CASRSLAINGELFF.